The 20 T cell receptor beta chains in this list originate from one sample, sequenced in a study of PD-L1 blockade in urothelial cancer. Clones were read by immunoSEQ multiplex PCR, and TCRdb kept only the in-frame ones, dropping some. Of about 80,000 clones in the sample, roughly nine tenths were seen once. The sequenced sample was PBMCs, obtained around atezolizumab (anti-PD-L1) treatment. Source of these receptors: a woman aged 70-85 years with urothelial cancer.

The chain combines TRBV7-2 with TRBJ2-2, with D unresolved. Trimming removed 5 bases from V and 0 bases from J, with 16 bases in between. This CDR3 contains 17 residues. The germline V gene has CDR1 SGHTA and CDR2 FQGNSA. DNA for the CDR3: TGTGCCAGCAGCCCTATAGTGGTGTGGTCGAACACCGGGGAGCTGTTTTTT. It specifies CASSPIVVWSNTGELFF.

The chain uses TRBV15 and TRBJ2-3, with 8 bases aligning to TRBD2. Trimming took 2 bases from V and 4 from J; bases not matched to a gene: 5. This CDR3 region has 15 residues. CDR1 and CDR2 (germline): LNHNV, YYDKDF (reference sequence). This CDR3 is CATSRLRGEADTQYF. The CDR3 coding sequence is TGTGCCACCAGCAGACTGCGGGGGGAGGCAGATACGCAGTATTTT.

The V call is TRBV7-8, the J call TRBJ1-2; TRBD1 might be the D (5 bases). V lost 1 base and J lost 4, with 16 bases in between. The CDR3 runs to 16 residues. Germline values: CDR1 SGHVS, CDR2 FQNEAQ. Here the CDR3 DNA reads TGTGCCAGCAGCTTAGAAAGCAGGACAAGGGGCTATGGCTACACCTTC. As protein: CASSLESRTRGYGYTF. The variable domain in full, with the rest retrieved from reference TRBV7-8 and TRBJ1-2, is GAGVSQSPRYKVAKRGQDVALRCDPISGHVSLFWYQQALGQGPEFLTYFQNEAQLDKSGLPSDRFFAERPEGSVSTLKIQRTQQEDSAVYLCASSLESRTRGYGYTFGSGTRLTVV.

This sequence joins TRBV5-8 and TRBJ2-3; TRBD2 matches at 11 bases. The V gene's germline CDR1 is SGHTS and CDR2 YDEGEE. The CDR3 loop spans 15 amino acids. V shed 4 bases and J 4 bases; nucleotides not matched to a gene: 5. CDR3 bases: TGTGCCAGCAGCCAGACTAGCGGGGTGTCAGATACGCAGTATTTT. Its translation: CASSQTSGVSDTQYF.

V is TRBV30 and J is TRBJ2-1; TRBD2 agrees at 7 bases. Per germline, CDR1 GTSNPN and CDR2 SVGIG (reference sequence). Germline trimming cut 2 bases from V and 0 bases from J; bases unmatched to any gene: 13. The length of the CDR3 is 18 residues. The CDR3 DNA reads TGTGCCTGGAGTCCTCGCGGGGGAGTTTATAGCTCCTACAATGAGCAGTTCTTC. It yields the protein CAWSPRGGVYSSYNEQFF.

This chain uses TRBV9 with TRBJ2-1; D is possibly TRBD1 (6 bases). The V gene lost 2 bases and the J gene lost 4 bases, with 7 bases spanning the gap. This CDR3 contains 13 residues. Germline CDR1 SGDLS, CDR2 YYNGEE. The CDR3 region has the DNA TGTGCCAGCAGCGTCAGGGGATACAATGAGCAGTTCTTC. It specifies CASSVRGYNEQFF. Full variable domain (outside the CDR3, taken from reference TRBV9 and TRBJ2-1): DSGVTQTPKHLITATGQRVTLRCSPRSGDLSVYWYQQSLDQGLQFLIQYYNGEERAKGNILERFSAQQFPDLHSELNLSSLELGDSALYFCASSVRGYNEQFFGPGTRLTVL.

In the case of this clone: The junction does not match germline at one end; this may be a read error. This chain joins TRBV7-2 and TRBJ2-5; D remains ambiguous. The CDR3 extends over 13 amino acids. Germline loops: CDR1 SGHTA, CDR2 FQGNSA. The CDR3 spells CASSLLFKEPQYF. The CDR3 region has the DNA TGTGCCAGCAGCTTACTCTTTAAAGAGCCCCAGTACTTC.

This clone was seen only a few times. The rearrangement links TRBV7-2 to TRBJ2-5, with TRBD2 matching 11 bases. The V gene's germline CDR1 is SGHTA and CDR2 FQGNSA. CDR3 length: 17 amino acids. Trimming removed 3 bases from V and 4 bases from J; junction bases left unmatched: 10. In DNA, the CDR3 is TGTGCCAGCAGCTTTCTCCCTAGCGGGGGGCGCTCAGAGACCCAGTACTTC. Protein: CASSFLPSGGRSETQYF.

The genes are TRBV5-1 and TRBJ2-3, with 12 bases identical to TRBD2. Germline V lookup: CDR1 SGHRS, CDR2 YFSETQ. The CDR3 has 19 residues. The ends lost 2 bases at V and 2 bases at J; junction bases unmatched: 12. The CDR3 nucleotides are TGCGCCAGCAGCTTCTTGGGCCTAGCGGGGGGGCCGGTCACAGATACGCAGTATTTT. It codes for CASSFLGLAGGPVTDTQYF.

The J gene is TRBJ1-2, the V gene TRBV28; D is perhaps TRBD1 (5 bases). The CDR3 runs 13 residues. V was cut by 6 bases and J by 7 bases, with 15 bases left in between. Germline V lookup: CDR1 MDHEN, CDR2 SYDVKM. This chain's CDR3 is CASSQTASPGYTF. CDR3 in DNA: TGTGCCAGCAGCCAGACAGCTTCACCTGGCTACACCTTC.

The chain employs TRBV5-1 and TRBJ1-2; 7 nucleotides match TRBD1. The V segment lost 1 base and the J segment 3 bases; nucleotides outside the gene matches: 9. This CDR3 is built from 16 residues. Per the germline V gene, CDR1 is SGHRS and CDR2 is YFSETQ. The CDR3 region has the DNA TGCGCCAGCAGCTTGCAGGGCAGGGGGGATTACTATGGCTACACCTTC. This translates into CASSLQGRGDYYGYTF.

This chain uses TRBV7-9 with TRBJ2-3, with D possibly matching TRBD1 (6 bases). Germline loops: CDR1 SEHNR, CDR2 FQNEAQ (reference sequence). The CDR3 covers 15 residues. Trimming left V 5 bases short and J 4 bases short, with 16 bases between. The CDR3 nucleotides are TGTGCCAGCAGCGCAATATACAGGGCCGCAGATACGCAGTATTTT. Protein: CASSAIYRAADTQYF.

The chain carries TRBV5-4 and TRBJ2-2; possible D gene TRBD1, 5 bases. V was trimmed by 0 bases and J by 4 bases, leaving 10 bases between them. The CDR3 totals 15 residues. CDR1 SGHNT and CDR2 YYREEE come from the germline V gene (reference sequence). The CDR3 reads CASSLAQVGTGELFF. CDR3 in DNA: TGTGCCAGCAGCTTGGCACAGGTCGGCACCGGGGAGCTGTTTTTT.

This rearrangement joins TRBV7-9 to TRBJ1-2; D is uncertain. This CDR3 has 12 amino acids. Trimming removed 8 bases at V and 4 bases at J, with 11 bases between. Germline V gene lookup returns CDR1 SEHNR and CDR2 FQNEAQ (reference sequence). The CDR3 region is CASAPNPYGYTF. The CDR3 DNA reads as TGTGCCAGCGCCCCTAACCCCTATGGCTACACCTTC.

This sequence joins TRBV7-2 and TRBJ1-2; 10 positions match TRBD1. The CDR3 totals 17 residues. The V gene end was trimmed by 4 bases and the J gene end by 5 bases; junction bases not matched to a gene: 13. In germline, CDR1 is SGHTA, CDR2 FQGNSA. CDR3 sequence: CASSSAGTGALVYGYTF. CDR3 DNA: TGTGCCAGCAGCTCAGCCGGGACAGGGGCTTTGGTGTATGGCTACACCTTC.

This clone has just a few counts. This chain links TRBV27 with TRBJ2-5; a possible D gene is TRBD1 (5 bases). Germline V gene sequence: CDR1 MNHEY, CDR2 SMNVEV (reference sequence). The CDR3 spans 13 residues. V was shortened by 5 bases and J by 1 base, with 8 bases between the two germline ends. The CDR3: CASSITGQETQYF. CDR3 coding DNA: TGTGCCAGCAGTATAACAGGCCAAGAGACCCAGTACTTC.

This clone was seen only a few times. The chain combines TRBV5-1 with TRBJ2-7; tentatively, D is TRBD2 (5 bases). From germline, CDR1 is SGHRS and CDR2 YFSETQ. The CDR3 spans 15 residues. Trimming left V 4 bases short and J 1 base short, with 15 bases between. The DNA for the CDR3 is TGCGCCAGCAGCAGCCGGGGTAGCTCATCCTACGAGCAGTACTTC. Translation gives CASSSRGSSSYEQYF.

The chain has TRBV4-3 and TRBJ1-6; tentatively, D is TRBD1 (5 bases). There are 15 residues in the CDR3. Germline V gene lookup returns CDR1 LGHNA and CDR2 YSLEER. Trimming removed 0 bases at V and 7 bases at J, with 10 bases between. CDR3 sequence reads: CASSQDGGANSPLHF. For the CDR3, the DNA is TGCGCCAGCAGCCAAGATGGAGGGGCCAATTCACCCCTCCACTTT.

The chain recombines TRBV11-2 with TRBJ1-2; D perhaps matches TRBD1 (5 bases). The CDR3 covers 14 residues. Trimming took off 7 bases at V and 0 bases at J, with 12 bases between the two ends. In germline, CDR1 is SGHAT, CDR2 FQNNGV. The CDR3 DNA reads as TGTGCCAGCACGGTGGGGCGAGCTAACTATGGCTACACCTTC. Translating it yields CASTVGRANYGYTF.

The genes are TRBV28 and TRBJ2-7, with 15 nucleotides matching TRBD2. This CDR3 has 20 residues. Germline loops: CDR1 MDHEN, CDR2 SYDVKM. The junction had 12 bases not matched to a gene; V was cut back by 1 base and J by 2 bases. The CDR3 loop reads CASSLFSAGTSGRYTYEQYF. For the CDR3, the DNA is TGTGCCAGCAGTTTATTTAGCGCAGGGACTAGCGGGAGGTATACCTACGAGCAGTACTTC.